The clone carrying this TCR delta chain appeared a few times. Its antigen remains unidentified. This entry is derived from a study of delta chains in infants with herpesvirus infections. Study at large: Infants infected with CMV after birth were searched for public fetal Vdelta1/Vgamma8 clonotype.

Study-wide results and limits: CMV-uninfected infants might carry this public clonotype below detection. Later infection age appeared linked to lower public-clonotype frequency among Vdelta1 cells.

TCR cDNA was made from PBMC RNA with gamma- and delta-chain-specific primers. TCRdb reanalysed the RT-PCR reads with CATT. The sample has 500 to 750 delta-chain clones, 2.5% to 3% seen once. Germline V gene sequence: CDR1 TSWWSYY, CDR2 QGS. V trimming: 4 bases; J trimming: 0 bases; junction bases outside the gene matches: 20. The CDR3 loop spans 20 amino acids. The chain combines TRDV1 with TRDJ1; 7 positions match TRDD3. The receptor comes from a human donor who was a Ugandan infant, either HIV-exposed or HIV-unexposed (not recorded which). The sequencing here drew on peripheral blood, taken at time point 3 of longitudinal follow-up. CDR3: CALGARTTYRLGGYTDKLIF. CDR3 nucleotides: TGTGCTCTTGGGGCGCGTACGACCTACAGGCTGGGGGGATACACCGATAAACTCATCTTT.